One sample yielded the 11 T cell receptor beta chains listed below, sequenced in a study of human T cells and chemical hapten exposure. TCRdb reprocessed the RACE reads with MiXCR, giving one entry per CDR3 protein. The sample shows fewer than 500,000 distinct CDR3 sequences, approximately 5.1% of them seen only once. The sample's time point: patch test 1, 2 weeks after DPC sensitization. The treatment denotes: therapeutic diphenylcyclopropenone sensitization with weekly scalp DPC. The sequencing used whole blood, collected in connection with sensitization to the hapten diphenylcyclopropenone (DPC). The receptors come from a woman in her fifties or sixties with alopecia areata. Some clones in this sample may be carry-over from other donors' samples.

This clonotype was detected many times. V and J are TRBV10-3 and TRBJ2-2; 8 bases agree with TRBD2. Germline values: CDR1 ENHRY, CDR2 SYGVKD. Trimming at V came to 10 bases and at J to 3 bases, leaving 1 base not matched to a gene. This CDR3 has 12 residues. CDR3 coding DNA: TGTGCCAACGGGGGGGACACCGGGGAGCTGTTTTTT. Its translation: CANGGDTGELFF.

This clonotype showed up just a few times. This rearrangement joins TRBV7-2 to TRBJ2-3; 8 bases align to TRBD1. This CDR3 spans 14 amino acids. Germline V gives CDR1 SGHTA, CDR2 FQGNSA. V lost 6 bases, J lost 1 base, and 3 bases stayed unmatched. CDR3 coding DNA: TGTGCCAGCAGGTCGGGACAGGGCACAGATACGCAGTATTTT. It encodes CASRSGQGTDTQYF.

The gene calls are TRBV10-3 and TRBJ1-3, with D uncertain. This CDR3 is 12 amino acids long. The germline gives CDR1 ENHRY, CDR2 SYGVKD. Trimming took off 2 bases at V and 4 bases at J, with 3 bases between the two ends. This chain's CDR3 is CAISEKGNTIYF. CDR3 DNA: TGTGCCATCAGTGAGAAGGGAAACACCATATATTTT.

In this sample, this clonotype turned up many times. The chain couples TRBV28 to TRBJ2-7; no clear D gene. Germline lookup yields CDR1 MDHEN and CDR2 SYDVKM. CDR3 length: 13 residues. V lost 6 bases to trimming and J lost 6 bases, with 15 bases between them. The CDR3 nucleotides are TGTGCCAGCAGCCTTGGACCGTTCAGCGAGCAGTACTTC. Translated, it gives CASSLGPFSEQYF.

This clonotype was found many times. The chain has TRBV5-6 and TRBJ2-7, with TRBD1 identical over 10 bases. The CDR3 spans 15 residues. CDR1 and CDR2 from the germline V gene are SGHDT and YYEEEE. V shed 3 bases and J 6 bases; nucleotides not matched to a gene: 9. The CDR3, as DNA: TGTGCCAGCAGCTCCCCGGGACAGGGGTCCCCCGAGCAGTACTTC. Its translation: CASSSPGQGSPEQYF.

This clonotype was detected only a few times. This rearrangement joins TRBV7-6 to TRBJ2-3, with 7 bases that match TRBD2. Germline lookup yields CDR1 SGHVS and CDR2 FNYEAQ. The CDR3 consists of 16 residues. The V and J ends lost 2 bases and 6 bases, in that order; junction bases with no gene match: 11. The CDR3 coding sequence is TGTGCCAGCAGCTTAAAGGGACTAAGCGGGACCGATACGCAGTATTTT. This codes for CASSLKGLSGTDTQYF.

This sequence joins TRBV20-1 and TRBJ2-5; 8 bases are shared with TRBD2. The V segment lost 1 base and the J segment 2 bases; nucleotides outside the gene matches: 6. Germline CDR1 and CDR2: DFQATT and SNEGSKA (reference sequence). There are 15 residues in the CDR3. The CDR3 sequence: CSARAPGGGQETQYF. DNA of the CDR3: TGCAGTGCTAGAGCCCCGGGCGGGGGGCAAGAGACCCAGTACTTC.

This clonotype occurred many times. The genes are TRBV10-3 and TRBJ2-7, with TRBD2 matching 16 bases. The CDR3 consists of 18 residues. V trimming: 2 bases; J trimming: 2 bases; junction bases outside the gene matches: 6. The germline gives CDR1 ENHRY, CDR2 SYGVKD. DNA of the CDR3: TGTGCCATCAGTGAGGGGACTAGCGGGAGGGCGCCTCCCTACGAGCAGTACTTC. Amino acid sequence: CAISEGTSGRAPPYEQYF.

This clonotype appeared many times. The chain combines TRBV2 with TRBJ1-5; D unclear. This CDR3 contains 14 residues. Germline loops: CDR1 SNHLY, CDR2 FYNNEI. Trimming cost V 2 bases and J 6 bases, with 11 bases left between them. The CDR3 is CASSENRAPQPQHF. CDR3 coding DNA: TGTGCCAGCAGTGAAAATAGGGCGCCTCAGCCCCAGCATTTT.

This clonotype was found many times. The chain joins TRBV7-9 to TRBJ1-5; D unresolved. Germline-derived CDR1 and CDR2 are SEHNR and FQNEAQ (reference sequence). The CDR3 is 15 amino acids. V was clipped by 1 base and J by 3 bases, with 10 bases between them. The CDR3 DNA reads as TGTGCCAGCAGCTTAGGAGGGCAGCCCAATCAGCCCCAGCATTTT. Its protein product is CASSLGGQPNQPQHF.

The genes are TRBV20-1 and TRBJ1-2, with 7 positions matching TRBD1. Germline V lookup: CDR1 DFQATT, CDR2 SNEGSKA (reference sequence). This CDR3 comprises 14 residues. The V gene end was trimmed by 2 bases and the J gene end by 3 bases; junction bases not matched to a gene: 6. The CDR3 spells CSARRGRVDYGYTF. The DNA for the CDR3 is TGCAGTGCTAGAAGGGGGCGGGTTGACTATGGCTACACCTTC.